Listed below are T cell receptor beta chains from one sample, sequenced in a study of radiation and T cells in renal cell carcinoma. This table comes from immunoSEQ multiplex PCR, and its TCRdb copy is limited to in-frame clones, with some not included. This table holds some 130,000 clones, roughly four fifths found once. Sequenced here: blood, sampled from a patient whose treatment included radiotherapy and nephrectomy. The receptors stem from a woman aged 60-75 years with renal cell carcinoma. The CDR3 runs from the conserved cysteine through the conserved F or W. The order of the fields is D gene, J gene, V gene, clone size, CDR3 DNA, CDR3 protein. A D gene is named only where the DNA matches it firmly. Only some rows state a clone size, as once, few, many or a class for expanded clones.

D gene: NA
J gene: TRBJ2-1
V gene: TRBV5-1
clone size: few
CDR3 DNA: TGCGCCAGCAGCTTGGATGGGTGGCCGTCCTCCCAGCAGTTCTTC
CDR3 protein: CASSLDGWPSSQQFF

D gene: NA
J gene: TRBJ2-4
V gene: TRBV5-1
clone size: NA
CDR3 DNA: TGCGCCAGCAGCTTCGACCAAAACATTCAGTACTTC
CDR3 protein: CASSFDQNIQYF

D gene: NA
J gene: TRBJ1-2
V gene: TRBV27
clone size: NA
CDR3 DNA: TGTGCCAGCAGTTTAGAGGGAAACGGCTACACCTTC
CDR3 protein: CASSLEGNGYTF

D gene: TRBD1
J gene: TRBJ2-7
V gene: TRBV7-9
clone size: NA
CDR3 DNA: TGTGCCAGCAGCTTGGTGACAGGGCCCACAGAGCAGTACTTC
CDR3 protein: CASSLVTGPTEQYF

D gene: TRBD2
J gene: TRBJ2-3
V gene: TRBV6-6
clone size: few
CDR3 DNA: TGTGCCACGAGAGGTAGCGGGACGAGCACAGATACGCAGTATTTT
CDR3 protein: CATRGSGTSTDTQYF

D gene: NA
J gene: TRBJ2-7
V gene: TRBV5-4
clone size: few
CDR3 DNA: TGTGCCAGCAGACCAGAGACAGGGACTTTCCACGAGCAGTACTTC
CDR3 protein: CASRPETGTFHEQYF

D gene: NA
J gene: TRBJ2-3
V gene: TRBV19
clone size: NA
CDR3 DNA: TGTGCCAGTACCATGGGGGGGCGAGGAGATACGCAGTATTTT
CDR3 protein: CASTMGGRGDTQYF

D gene: TRBD1
J gene: TRBJ1-3
V gene: TRBV19
clone size: NA
CDR3 DNA: TGTGCCAGTAGTACCCGACCGGACAGGGGAAACACCATATATTTT
CDR3 protein: CASSTRPDRGNTIYF

D gene: TRBD1
J gene: TRBJ2-3
V gene: TRBV11-2
clone size: NA
CDR3 DNA: TGTGCCAGCAGCTTATGGGACAGCCAAGATACGCAGTATTTT
CDR3 protein: CASSLWDSQDTQYF

D gene: TRBD1
J gene: TRBJ1-6
V gene: TRBV28
clone size: many
CDR3 DNA: TGTGCCAGCAGTTCCCGGACAGGGCCCTCACCCCTCCACTTT
CDR3 protein: CASSSRTGPSPLHF

D gene: TRBD1
J gene: TRBJ1-5
V gene: TRBV28
clone size: NA
CDR3 DNA: TGTGCCAGCAGAGGGAACAGGGGGCTTGGCAATCAGCCCCAGCATTTT
CDR3 protein: CASRGNRGLGNQPQHF

D gene: NA
J gene: TRBJ1-5
V gene: TRBV6-1
clone size: NA
CDR3 DNA: TGTGCCAGCAGTGAACGGGAGCGGTTCGGGGGGGAAGTCGACAATCAGCCCCAGCATTTT
CDR3 protein: CASSERERFGGEVDNQPQHF

D gene: NA
J gene: TRBJ1-2
V gene: TRBV6-5
clone size: NA
CDR3 DNA: TGTGCCAGCAGAGAGAACAGGGAAGGATATGGCTACACCTTC
CDR3 protein: CASRENREGYGYTF

D gene: NA
J gene: TRBJ1-1
V gene: TRBV2
clone size: NA
CDR3 DNA: TGTGCCAGCAGTCAGGACACTACAGGTCTCACTGAAGCTTTCTTT
CDR3 protein: CASSQDTTGLTEAFF

D gene: NA
J gene: TRBJ1-5
V gene: TRBV19
clone size: NA
CDR3 DNA: TGTGCCAGTAGTATAGGGGCAGGGGTTGGCAATCAGCCCCAGCATTTT
CDR3 protein: CASSIGAGVGNQPQHF

D gene: NA
J gene: TRBJ1-2
V gene: TRBV19
clone size: NA
CDR3 DNA: TGTGCCAGTAGCCCTAGCCCCCAGGGCTATAACTATGGCTACACCTTC
CDR3 protein: CASSPSPQGYNYGYTF

D gene: NA
J gene: TRBJ1-2
V gene: TRBV7-2
clone size: NA
CDR3 DNA: TGTGCCAGCAGCCGCTCTGGGGGCTACACCTTC
CDR3 protein: CASSRSGGYTF

D gene: TRBD2
J gene: TRBJ2-1
V gene: TRBV9
clone size: NA
CDR3 DNA: TGTGCCAGCAGCGTAGATTTTAGCGGGGGAAATGAGCAGTTCTTC
CDR3 protein: CASSVDFSGGNEQFF